Below are 7 T cell receptor beta chains sequenced from a single sample in a study of cytomegalovirus exposure and HLA in healthy donors. Both 60 Vbeta primers and 13 Jbeta primers went into the PCR. TCRdb keeps only in-frame clones here, not all; method: immunoSEQ multiplex PCR. The top ten clones hold around 3% of a sample with some 130,000 clones, 70% to 80% of them seen once. The sequenced sample consisted of PBMCs. The receptors stem from a female donor in good health and CMV-seronegative.

The V gene is TRBV27, the J gene TRBJ1-6, with TRBD1 as a possible D gene (6 bases). This CDR3 is 16 amino acids long. V was clipped by 1 base and J by 8 bases, with 15 bases between them. The V gene's germline CDR1 is MNHEY and CDR2 SMNVEV (reference sequence). Written as DNA, the CDR3 is TGTGCCAGCAGTTTATACAGGGCAGACGGAGATTCACCCCTCCACTTT. Amino acids: CASSLYRADGDSPLHF.

This clone has a single count. This chain uses TRBV19 with TRBJ1-1; no definite D call. V gave up 5 bases and J gave up 0 bases, with 7 bases separating them. This CDR3 region has 13 residues. Germline V gives CDR1 LNHDA, CDR2 SQIVND (reference sequence). CDR3 residues: CASSARVNTEAFF. As DNA, the CDR3 is TGTGCCAGTAGTGCACGGGTGAACACTGAAGCTTTCTTT.

This clone showed up just once. The chain employs TRBV25-1 and TRBJ2-5; 8 bases map to TRBD2. The germline gives CDR1 MGHDK, CDR2 SYGVNS. The trim removed 2 bases at V and 2 bases at J, leaving 7 bases unmatched. The CDR3 extends over 16 amino acids. CDR3 DNA sequence: TGTGCCAGCAGTGAACCCGGGAGCGGGAGACAAGAGACCCAGTACTTC. It is translated as CASSEPGSGRQETQYF.

The V and J genes are TRBV14 and TRBJ1-4; weak D call: TRBD1 (5 bases). This CDR3 comprises 17 residues. The V end lost 0 bases, the J end lost 4 bases, and 15 bases lay between the germline ends. Germline CDR1 SGHDN, CDR2 FVKESK. The CDR3 DNA is TGTGCCAGCAGCCAAGAGCCTGTTGGGGCAAGTAATGAAAAACTGTTTTTT. This encodes CASSQEPVGASNEKLFF.

This chain uses TRBV5-4 with TRBJ2-7; possible D gene TRBD1, 5 bases. The germline V gene encodes CDR1 SGHNT and CDR2 YYREEE (reference sequence). Trimming removed 4 bases from V and 0 bases from J, with 8 bases in between. The CDR3 is made up of 13 amino acids. The CDR3 spells CASSQGNSYEQYF. For the CDR3, the DNA is TGTGCCAGCAGCCAGGGTAACTCCTACGAGCAGTACTTC.

This clone was recorded a few times. V is TRBV4-3 and J is TRBJ2-7; D is possibly TRBD2 (6 bases). The germline V gene encodes CDR1 LGHNA and CDR2 YSLEER. CDR3 length: 15 amino acids. V was trimmed by 4 bases and J by 0 bases, leaving 13 bases between them. In DNA form, the CDR3 reads TGCGCCAGCAGCCCAAGTATGGGACTCTCCTACGAGCAGTACTTC. Translating gives CASSPSMGLSYEQYF.

This clone was seen more than once but under ten times. The chain recombines TRBV7-2 with TRBJ2-7, with 12 nucleotides matching TRBD1. J lost 6 bases, V lost 3 bases, and 6 bases had no gene match. CDR3 length: 15 amino acids. Germline V gene lookup returns CDR1 SGHTA and CDR2 FQGNSA. The CDR3, as DNA: TGTGCCAGCAGCTTGGCGGGACAGGGGGCGGGCGAGCAGTACTTC. This encodes CASSLAGQGAGEQYF.